This entry concerns a single TCR beta chain. The data originate from a study of blood T cell repertoires in COVID-19. On the study more broadly: The samples span acute and convalescent COVID-19 from the United States, Italy and Spain. PBMCs, B-cell-depleted T cells, or T cells were the source of the cDNA or gDNA that made up the material.

Methods used by the authors: Estimates of nucleated cell counts were drawn from the amplification of reference gene primers. Profiling relied on immunoSEQ multiplex PCR, and the TCRdb table lists in-frame clones only, not all of them. The V and J calls and clone size were taken over from that table, and D and trimming were inferred from the DNA. The sample holds 150,000 to 200,000 clones, approximately 85% seen once. Trimming removed 0 bases at V and 4 bases at J, with 8 bases between. Germline values: CDR1 LNHDA, CDR2 SQIVND (reference sequence). The CDR3 has 14 amino acids. This sequence was found in an elderly woman with acute or convalescent COVID-19. The sequenced sample consisted of peripheral blood. The rearrangement joins TRBV19 to TRBJ2-3, with D possibly TRBD1 on 5 matching bases. The CDR3 region is CASSIETDADTQYF. CDR3 in DNA: TGTGCCAGTAGTATAGAGACAGACGCAGATACGCAGTATTTT.